Listed here is a single T cell receptor (beta chain). This sample is part of a study of blood T cell repertoires in COVID-19. In the study overall: Material from acute and convalescent COVID-19 was sourced from the United States, Italy and Spain.

CDR1 and CDR2 (germline): SGDLS, YYNGEE. The J segment lost 8 bases and the V segment lost 0 bases, leaving 0 bases of the junction unmatched. The CDR3 extends over 15 amino acids. Libraries were prepared by immunoSEQ multiplex PCR; TCRdb keeps only in-frame clonotypes and omits some of them. There are about 55,000 clones in the sample; approximately 92% occur only once, and approximately 15% lies in the top ten. The chain recombines TRBV9 with TRBJ2-1; TRBD2 matches 15 bases. The TCR originated in a human donor with active COVID-19. The donor label of this sample is uncertain. The material sequenced was peripheral blood. Written as DNA, the CDR3 is TGTGCCAGCAGCGTAGGGACTAGCGGGAGGGATGAGCAGTTCTTC. This sequence encodes CASSVGTSGRDEQFF.